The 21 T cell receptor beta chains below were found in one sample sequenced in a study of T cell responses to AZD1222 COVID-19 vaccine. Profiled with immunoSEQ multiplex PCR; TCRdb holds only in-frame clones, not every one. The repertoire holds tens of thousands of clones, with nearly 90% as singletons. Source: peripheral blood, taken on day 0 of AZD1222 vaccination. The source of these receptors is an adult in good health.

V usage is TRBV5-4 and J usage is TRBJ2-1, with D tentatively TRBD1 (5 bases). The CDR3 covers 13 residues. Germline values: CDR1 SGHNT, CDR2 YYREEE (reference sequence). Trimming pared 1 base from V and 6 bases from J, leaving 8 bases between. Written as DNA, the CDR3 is TGTGCCAGCAGCTTGTCAGGGTTCAATGAGCAGTTCTTC. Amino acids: CASSLSGFNEQFF.

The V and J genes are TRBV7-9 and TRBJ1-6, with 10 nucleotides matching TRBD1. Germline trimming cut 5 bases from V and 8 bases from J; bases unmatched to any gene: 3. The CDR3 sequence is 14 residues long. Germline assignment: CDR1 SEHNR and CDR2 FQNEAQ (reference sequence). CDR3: CASSAGQGHSPLHF. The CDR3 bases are TGTGCCAGCAGCGCGGGACAGGGGCATTCACCCCTCCACTTT.

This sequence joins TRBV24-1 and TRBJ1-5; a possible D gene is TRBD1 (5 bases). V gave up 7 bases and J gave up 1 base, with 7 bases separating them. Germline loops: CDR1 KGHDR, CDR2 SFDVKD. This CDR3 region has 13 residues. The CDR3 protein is CATSRQSNQPQHF. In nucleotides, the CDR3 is TGTGCCACCAGCAGACAGAGCAATCAGCCCCAGCATTTT.

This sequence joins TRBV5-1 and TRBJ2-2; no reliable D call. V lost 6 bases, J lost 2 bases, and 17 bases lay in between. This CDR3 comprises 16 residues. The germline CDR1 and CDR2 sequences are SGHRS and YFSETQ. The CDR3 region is CASTRVLDSNTGELFF. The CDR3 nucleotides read TGCGCCAGCACCCGAGTTTTGGATTCCAACACCGGGGAGCTGTTTTTT.

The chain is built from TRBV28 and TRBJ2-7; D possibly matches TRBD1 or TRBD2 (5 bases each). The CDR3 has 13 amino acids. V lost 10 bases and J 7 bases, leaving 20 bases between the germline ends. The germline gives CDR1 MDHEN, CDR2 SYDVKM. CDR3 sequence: CATDAGSRGEQYV. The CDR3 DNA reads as TGTGCCACAGATGCAGGGTCGAGGGGTGAGCAGTACGTC.

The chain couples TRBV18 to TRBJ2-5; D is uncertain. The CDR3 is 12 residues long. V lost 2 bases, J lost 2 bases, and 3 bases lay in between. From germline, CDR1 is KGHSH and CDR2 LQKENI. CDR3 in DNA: TGTGCCAGCTCACCAGAGCAAGAGACCCAGTACTTC. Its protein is CASSPEQETQYF.

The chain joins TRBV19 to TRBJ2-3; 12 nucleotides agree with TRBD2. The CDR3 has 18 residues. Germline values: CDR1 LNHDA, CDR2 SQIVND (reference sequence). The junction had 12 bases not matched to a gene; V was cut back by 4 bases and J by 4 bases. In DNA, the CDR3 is TGTGCCAGTAGTAGGTCTCTAGCGGGAGGGCCATGGTCAGATACGCAGTATTTT. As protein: CASSRSLAGGPWSDTQYF.

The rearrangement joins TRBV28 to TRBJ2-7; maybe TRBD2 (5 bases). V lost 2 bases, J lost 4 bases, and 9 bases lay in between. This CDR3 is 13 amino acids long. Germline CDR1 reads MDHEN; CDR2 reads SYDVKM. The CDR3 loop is CASSLGGRYEQYF. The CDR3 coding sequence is TGTGCCAGCAGTTTAGGTGGGAGATACGAGCAGTACTTC.

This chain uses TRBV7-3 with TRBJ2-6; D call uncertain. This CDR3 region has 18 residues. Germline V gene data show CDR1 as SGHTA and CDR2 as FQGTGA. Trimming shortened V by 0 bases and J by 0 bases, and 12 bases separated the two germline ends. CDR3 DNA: TGTGCCAGCAGCTTAACGTCAGTTTCAAGCTCTGGGGCCAACGTCCTGACTTTC. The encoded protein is CASSLTSVSSSGANVLTF.

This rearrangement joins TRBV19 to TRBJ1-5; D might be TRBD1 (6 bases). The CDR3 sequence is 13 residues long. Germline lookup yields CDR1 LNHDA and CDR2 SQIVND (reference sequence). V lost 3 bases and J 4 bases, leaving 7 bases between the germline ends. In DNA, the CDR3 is TGTGCCAGTAGTATGGGGACAAATCAGCCCCAGCATTTT. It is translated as CASSMGTNQPQHF.

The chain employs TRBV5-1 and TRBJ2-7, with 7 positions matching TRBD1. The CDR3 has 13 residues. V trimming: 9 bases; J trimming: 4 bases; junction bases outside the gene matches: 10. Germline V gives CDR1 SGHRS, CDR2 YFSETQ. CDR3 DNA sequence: TGCGCCAACCATAGGGACAGATTATACGAGCAGTACGTC. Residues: CANHRDRLYEQYV.

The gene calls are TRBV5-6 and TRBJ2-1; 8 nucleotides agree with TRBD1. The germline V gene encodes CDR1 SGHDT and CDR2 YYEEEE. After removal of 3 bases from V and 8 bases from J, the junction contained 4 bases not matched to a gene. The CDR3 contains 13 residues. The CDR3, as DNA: TGTGCCAGCAGCTCGACAGGGGTCGATGAGCAGTTCTTC. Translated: CASSSTGVDEQFF.

In DNA form, the CDR3 reads TGTGCCAGCAGTTCAGATCAGCCCCAGCATTTT. Translating it yields CASSSDQPQHF. The chain combines TRBV28 with TRBJ1-5; no clear D gene. Germline loops: CDR1 MDHEN, CDR2 SYDVKM. The CDR3 covers 11 residues. V lost 4 bases and J 5 bases, leaving 3 bases between the germline ends.

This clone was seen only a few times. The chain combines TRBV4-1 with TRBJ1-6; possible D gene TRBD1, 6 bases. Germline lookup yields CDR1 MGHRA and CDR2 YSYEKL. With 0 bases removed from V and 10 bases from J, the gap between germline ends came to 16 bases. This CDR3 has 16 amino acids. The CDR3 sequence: CASSQDTDSLRSPLHF. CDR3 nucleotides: TGCGCCAGCAGCCAAGATACGGACAGCCTGAGATCACCCCTCCACTTT.

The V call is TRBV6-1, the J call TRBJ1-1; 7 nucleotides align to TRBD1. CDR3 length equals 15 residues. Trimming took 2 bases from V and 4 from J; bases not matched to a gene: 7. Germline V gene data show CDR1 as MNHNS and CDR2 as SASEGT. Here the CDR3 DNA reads TGTGCCAGCAGTGAATTTAGGGGGCGAAGCACTGAAGCTTTCTTT. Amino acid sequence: CASSEFRGRSTEAFF.

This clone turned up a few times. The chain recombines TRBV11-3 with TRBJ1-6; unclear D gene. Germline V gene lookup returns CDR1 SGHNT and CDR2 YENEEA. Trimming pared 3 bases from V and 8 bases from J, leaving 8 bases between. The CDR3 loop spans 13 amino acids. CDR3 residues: CASSFQSHSPLHF. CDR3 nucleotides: TGTGCCAGCAGCTTTCAATCCCATTCACCCCTCCACTTT.

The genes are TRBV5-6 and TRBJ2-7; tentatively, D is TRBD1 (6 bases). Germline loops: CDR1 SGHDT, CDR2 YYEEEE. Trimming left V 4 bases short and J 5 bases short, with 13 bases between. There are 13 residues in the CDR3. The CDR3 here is CASSLTGIDEQYF. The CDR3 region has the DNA TGTGCCAGCAGCCTTACAGGGATTGACGAGCAGTACTTC.

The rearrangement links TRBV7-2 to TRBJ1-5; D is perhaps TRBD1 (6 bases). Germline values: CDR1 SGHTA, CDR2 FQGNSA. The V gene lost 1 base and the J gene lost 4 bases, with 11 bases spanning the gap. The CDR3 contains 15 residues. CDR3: CASSLVGRGNQPQHF. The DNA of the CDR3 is TGTGCCAGCAGCTTAGTTGGCAGGGGAAATCAGCCCCAGCATTTT.

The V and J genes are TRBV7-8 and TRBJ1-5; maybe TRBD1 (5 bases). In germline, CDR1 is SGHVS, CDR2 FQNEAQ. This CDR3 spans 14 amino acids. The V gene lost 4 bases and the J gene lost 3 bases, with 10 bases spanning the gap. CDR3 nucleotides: TGTGCCAGCAGCTCCCGACAGACCAATCAGCCCCAGCATTTT. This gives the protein CASSSRQTNQPQHF.

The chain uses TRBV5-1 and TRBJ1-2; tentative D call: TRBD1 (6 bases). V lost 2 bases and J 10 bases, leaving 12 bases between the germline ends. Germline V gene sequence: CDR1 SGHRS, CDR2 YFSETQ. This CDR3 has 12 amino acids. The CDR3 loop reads CASSLTGLDYTF. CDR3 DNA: TGCGCCAGCAGCTTAACAGGGTTAGACTACACCTTC.

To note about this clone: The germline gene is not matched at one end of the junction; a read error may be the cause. This chain's CDR3 is CANSSTDSRFF. Written as DNA, the CDR3 is TGTGCCAACAGTTCCACAGACAGCAGGTTCTTC. This rearrangement joins TRBV2 to TRBJ2-1; the D gene is possibly TRBD1 (5 bases). The CDR3 has 11 amino acids. Germline-derived CDR1 and CDR2 are SNHLY and FYNNEI.